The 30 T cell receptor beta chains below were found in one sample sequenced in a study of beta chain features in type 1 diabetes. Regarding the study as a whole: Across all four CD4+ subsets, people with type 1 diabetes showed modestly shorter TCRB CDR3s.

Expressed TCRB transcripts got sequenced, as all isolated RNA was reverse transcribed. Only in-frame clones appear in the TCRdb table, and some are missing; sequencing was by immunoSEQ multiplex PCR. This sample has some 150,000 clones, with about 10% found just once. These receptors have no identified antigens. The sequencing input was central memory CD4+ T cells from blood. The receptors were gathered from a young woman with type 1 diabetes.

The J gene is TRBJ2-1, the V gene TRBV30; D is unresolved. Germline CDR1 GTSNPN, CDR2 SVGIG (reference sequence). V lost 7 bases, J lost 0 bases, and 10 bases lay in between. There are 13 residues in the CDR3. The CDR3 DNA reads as TGTGCCTTCGCGGATAACTCCTACAATGAGCAGTTCTTC. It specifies CAFADNSYNEQFF.

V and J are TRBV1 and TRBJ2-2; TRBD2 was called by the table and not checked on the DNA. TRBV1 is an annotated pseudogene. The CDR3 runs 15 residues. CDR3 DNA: TGCACCAGCAGATCTAGCGGGAGTTACACCGGGGAGCTGTTTTTT. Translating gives CTSRSSGSYTGELFF.

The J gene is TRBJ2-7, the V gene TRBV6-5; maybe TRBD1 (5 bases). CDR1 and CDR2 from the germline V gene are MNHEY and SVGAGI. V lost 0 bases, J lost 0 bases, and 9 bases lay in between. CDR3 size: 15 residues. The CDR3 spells CASSYSRGSSYEQYF. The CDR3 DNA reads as TGTGCCAGCAGTTACTCAAGGGGTAGCTCCTACGAGCAGTACTTC.

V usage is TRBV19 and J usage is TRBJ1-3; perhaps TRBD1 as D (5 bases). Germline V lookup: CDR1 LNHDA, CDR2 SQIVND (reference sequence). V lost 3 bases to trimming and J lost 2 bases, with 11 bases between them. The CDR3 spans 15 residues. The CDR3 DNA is TGTGCCAGTAGTATGGGGCAGATCGCTGGAAACACCATATATTTT. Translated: CASSMGQIAGNTIYF.

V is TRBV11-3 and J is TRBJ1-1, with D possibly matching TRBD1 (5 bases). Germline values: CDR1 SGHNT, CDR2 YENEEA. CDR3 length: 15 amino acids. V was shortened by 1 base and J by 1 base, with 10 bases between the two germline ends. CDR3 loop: CASSLGGDGNTEAFF. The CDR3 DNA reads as TGTGCCAGCAGCTTAGGGGGGGACGGGAACACTGAAGCTTTCTTT.

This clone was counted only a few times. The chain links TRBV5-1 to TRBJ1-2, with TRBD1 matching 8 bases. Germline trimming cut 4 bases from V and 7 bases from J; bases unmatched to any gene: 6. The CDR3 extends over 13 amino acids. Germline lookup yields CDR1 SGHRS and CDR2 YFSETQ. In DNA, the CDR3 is TGCGCCAGCAGCCCGACAGGGGACGGTGGCTACACCTTC. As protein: CASSPTGDGGYTF.

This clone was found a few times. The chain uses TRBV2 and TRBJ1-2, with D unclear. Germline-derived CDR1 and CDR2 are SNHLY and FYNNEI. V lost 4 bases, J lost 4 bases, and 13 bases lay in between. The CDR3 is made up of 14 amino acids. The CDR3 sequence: CASSGMGSGYGYTF. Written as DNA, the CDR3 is TGTGCCAGCAGTGGGATGGGTTCGGGCTATGGCTACACCTTC.

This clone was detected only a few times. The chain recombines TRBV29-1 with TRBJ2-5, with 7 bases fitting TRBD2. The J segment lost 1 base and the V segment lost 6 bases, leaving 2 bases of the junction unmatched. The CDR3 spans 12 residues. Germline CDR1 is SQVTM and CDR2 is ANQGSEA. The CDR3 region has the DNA TGCAGCGTAATAGCGGGCCAAGAGACCCAGTACTTC. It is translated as CSVIAGQETQYF.

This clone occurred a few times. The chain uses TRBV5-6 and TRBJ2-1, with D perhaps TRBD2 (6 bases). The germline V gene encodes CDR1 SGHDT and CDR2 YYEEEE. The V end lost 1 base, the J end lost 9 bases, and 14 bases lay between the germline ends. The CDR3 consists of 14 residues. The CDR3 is CASSLRTPGGEQFF. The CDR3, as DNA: TGTGCCAGCAGCTTGCGGACCCCCGGGGGTGAGCAGTTCTTC.

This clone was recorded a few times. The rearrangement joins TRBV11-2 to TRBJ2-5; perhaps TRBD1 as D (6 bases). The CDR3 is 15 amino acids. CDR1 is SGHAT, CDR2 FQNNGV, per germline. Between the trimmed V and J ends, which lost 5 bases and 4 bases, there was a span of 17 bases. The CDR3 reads CASSVGTPRGETQYF. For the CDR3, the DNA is TGTGCCAGCAGCGTCGGGACACCGAGGGGAGAGACCCAGTACTTC.

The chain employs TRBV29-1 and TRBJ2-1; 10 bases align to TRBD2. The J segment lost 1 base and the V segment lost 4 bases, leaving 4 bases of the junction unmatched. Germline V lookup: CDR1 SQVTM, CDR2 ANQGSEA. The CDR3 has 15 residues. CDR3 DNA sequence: TGCAGCGTTGGGCGAGCGGGGGGGTCCTACAATGAGCAGTTCTTC. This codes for CSVGRAGGSYNEQFF.

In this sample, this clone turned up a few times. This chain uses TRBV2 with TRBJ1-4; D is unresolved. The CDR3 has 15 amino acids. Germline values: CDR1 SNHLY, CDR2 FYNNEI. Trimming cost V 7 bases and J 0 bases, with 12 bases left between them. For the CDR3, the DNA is TGTGCCAGCACCAGGAGGGAGGCAACTAATGAAAAACTGTTTTTT. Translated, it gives CASTRREATNEKLFF.

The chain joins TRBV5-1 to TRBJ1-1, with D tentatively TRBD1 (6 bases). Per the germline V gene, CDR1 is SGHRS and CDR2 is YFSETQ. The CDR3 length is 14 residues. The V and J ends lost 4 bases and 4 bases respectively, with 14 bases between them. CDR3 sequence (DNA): TGCGCCAGCAGCCCGGCGGCAGGGGTCACTGAAGCTTTCTTT. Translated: CASSPAAGVTEAFF.

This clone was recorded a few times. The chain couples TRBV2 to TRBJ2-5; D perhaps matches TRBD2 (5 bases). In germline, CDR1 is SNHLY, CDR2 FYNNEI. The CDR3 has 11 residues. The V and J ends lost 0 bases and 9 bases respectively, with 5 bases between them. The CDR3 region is CASSEAGAQYF. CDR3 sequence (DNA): TGTGCCAGCAGTGAAGCCGGGGCCCAGTACTTC. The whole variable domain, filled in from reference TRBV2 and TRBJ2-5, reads EPEVTQTPSHQVTQMGQEVILRCVPISNHLYFYWYRQILGQKVEFLVSFYNNEISEKSEIFDDQFSVERPDGSNFTLKIRSTKLEDSAMYFCASSEAGAQYFGPGTRLLVL.

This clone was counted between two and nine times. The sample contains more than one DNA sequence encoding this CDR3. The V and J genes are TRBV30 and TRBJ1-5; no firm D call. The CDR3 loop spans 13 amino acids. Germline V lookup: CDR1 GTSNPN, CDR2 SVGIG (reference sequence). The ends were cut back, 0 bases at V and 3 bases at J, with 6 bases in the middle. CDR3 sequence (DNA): TGTGCCTGGAGTGTACAAGACAATCAGCCCCAGCATTTT. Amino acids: CAWSVQDNQPQHF.

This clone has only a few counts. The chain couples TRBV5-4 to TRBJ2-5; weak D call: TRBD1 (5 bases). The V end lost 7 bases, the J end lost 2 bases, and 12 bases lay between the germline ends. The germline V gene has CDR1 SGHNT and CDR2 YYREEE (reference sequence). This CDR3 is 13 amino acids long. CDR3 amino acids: CASQRGQQETQYF. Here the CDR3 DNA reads TGTGCCAGCCAAAGGGGTCAGCAAGAGACCCAGTACTTC.

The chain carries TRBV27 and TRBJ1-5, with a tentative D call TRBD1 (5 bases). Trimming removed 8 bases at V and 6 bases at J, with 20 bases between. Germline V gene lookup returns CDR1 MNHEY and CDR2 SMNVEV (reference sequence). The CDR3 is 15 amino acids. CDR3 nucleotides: TGTGCCAGCCAACACCCCCGACAGTCCGGTCAGCCCCAGCATTTT. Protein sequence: CASQHPRQSGQPQHF.

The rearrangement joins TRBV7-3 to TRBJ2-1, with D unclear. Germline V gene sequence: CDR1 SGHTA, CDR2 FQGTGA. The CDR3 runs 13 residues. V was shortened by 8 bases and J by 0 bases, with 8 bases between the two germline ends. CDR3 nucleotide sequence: TGTGCCAGCGCGGAGACCTCCTACAATGAGCAGTTCTTC. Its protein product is CASAETSYNEQFF.

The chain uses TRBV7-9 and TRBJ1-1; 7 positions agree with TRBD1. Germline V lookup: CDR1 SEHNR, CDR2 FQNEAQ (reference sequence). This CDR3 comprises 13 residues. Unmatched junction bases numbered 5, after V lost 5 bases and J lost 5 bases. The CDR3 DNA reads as TGTGCCAGCAGCCGCCAACAGGGGACTGAAGCTTTCTTT. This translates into CASSRQQGTEAFF. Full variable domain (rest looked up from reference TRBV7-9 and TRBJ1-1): DTGVSQNPRHKITKRGQNVTFRCDPISEHNRLYWYRQTLGQGPEFLTYFQNEAQLEKSRLLSDRFSAERPKGSFSTLEIQRTEQGDSAMYLCASSRQQGTEAFFGQGTRLTVV.

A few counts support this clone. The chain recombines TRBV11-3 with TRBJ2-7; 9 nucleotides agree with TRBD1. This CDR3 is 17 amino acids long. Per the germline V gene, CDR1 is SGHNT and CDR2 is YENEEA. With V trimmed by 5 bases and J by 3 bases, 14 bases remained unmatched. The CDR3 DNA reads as TGTGCCAGCAGCGTTGGGACAGGGCTAATTCGCGGCTACGAGCAGTACTTC. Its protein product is CASSVGTGLIRGYEQYF. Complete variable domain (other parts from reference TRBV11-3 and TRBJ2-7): EAGVVQSPRYKIIEKKQPVAFWCNPISGHNTLYWYLQNLGQGPELLIRYENEEAVDDSQLPKDRFSAERLKGVDSTLKIQPAELGDSAVYLCASSVGTGLIRGYEQYFGPGTRLTVT.

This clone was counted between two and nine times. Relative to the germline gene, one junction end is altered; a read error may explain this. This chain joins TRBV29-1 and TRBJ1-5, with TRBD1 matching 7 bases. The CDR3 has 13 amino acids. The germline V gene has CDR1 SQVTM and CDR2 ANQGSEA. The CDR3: CSVEGGFIQPQHF. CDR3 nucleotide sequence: TGCAGCGTAGAAGGGGGCTTCATTCAGCCCCAGCATTTT.

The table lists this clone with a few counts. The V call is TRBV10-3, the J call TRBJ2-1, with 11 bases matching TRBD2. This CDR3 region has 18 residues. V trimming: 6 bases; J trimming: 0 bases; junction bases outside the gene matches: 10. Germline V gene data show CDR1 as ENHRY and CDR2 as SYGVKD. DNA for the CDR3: TGTGCCATCAGCGGGACTAGCGGTTACGCTAGCTCCTACAATGAGCAGTTCTTC. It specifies CAISGTSGYASSYNEQFF.

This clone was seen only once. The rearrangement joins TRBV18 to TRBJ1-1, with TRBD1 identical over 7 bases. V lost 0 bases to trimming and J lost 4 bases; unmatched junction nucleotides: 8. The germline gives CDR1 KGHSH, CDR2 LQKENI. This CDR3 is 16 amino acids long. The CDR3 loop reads CASSPPGGALGTEAFF. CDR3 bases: TGTGCCAGCTCACCACCAGGGGGCGCATTGGGCACTGAAGCTTTCTTT.

CDR3 nucleotide sequence: TGTGCCAGTAGTATGGGGGCAGGAACCTACGAGCAGTACTTC. Translated: CASSMGAGTYEQYF. The chain uses TRBV19 and TRBJ2-7, with D possibly TRBD1 on 6 matching bases. The CDR3 extends over 14 amino acids. CDR1 and CDR2 from the germline V gene are LNHDA and SQIVND (reference sequence). The V gene lost 3 bases and the J gene lost 2 bases, with 11 bases spanning the gap.

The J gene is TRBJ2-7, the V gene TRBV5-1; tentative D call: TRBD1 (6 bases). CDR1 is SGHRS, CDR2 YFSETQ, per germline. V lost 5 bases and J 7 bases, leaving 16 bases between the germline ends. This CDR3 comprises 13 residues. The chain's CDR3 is CASRSTGIEEQYF. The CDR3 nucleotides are TGCGCCAGCAGGAGCACAGGGATCGAGGAGCAGTACTTC. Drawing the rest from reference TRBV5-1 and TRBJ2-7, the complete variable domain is KAGVTQTPRYLIKTRGQQVTLSCSPISGHRSVSWYQQTPGQGLQFLFEYFSETQRNKGNFPGRFSGRQFSNSRSEMNVSTLELGDSALYLCASRSTGIEEQYFGPGTRLTVT.

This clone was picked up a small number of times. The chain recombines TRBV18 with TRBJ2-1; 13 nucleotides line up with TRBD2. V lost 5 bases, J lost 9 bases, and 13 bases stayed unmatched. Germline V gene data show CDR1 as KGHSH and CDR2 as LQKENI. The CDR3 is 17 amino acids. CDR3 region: CASSLRGRTSGSVEQFF. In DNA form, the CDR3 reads TGTGCCAGCTCATTGCGCGGCAGGACTAGCGGGAGCGTTGAGCAGTTCTTC. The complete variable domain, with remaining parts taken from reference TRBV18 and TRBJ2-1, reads NAGVMQNPRHLVRRRGQEARLRCSPMKGHSHVYWYRQLPEEGLKFMVYLQKENIIDESGMPKERFSAEFPKEGPSILRIQQVVRGDSAAYFCASSLRGRTSGSVEQFFGPGTRLTVL.

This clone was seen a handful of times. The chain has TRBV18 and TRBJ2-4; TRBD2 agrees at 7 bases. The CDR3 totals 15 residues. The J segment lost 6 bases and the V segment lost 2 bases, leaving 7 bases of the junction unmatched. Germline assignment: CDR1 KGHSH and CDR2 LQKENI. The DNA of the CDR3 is TGTGCCAGCTCACCAGACAGCCCGGGGGGAAACATTCAGTACTTC. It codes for CASSPDSPGGNIQYF.

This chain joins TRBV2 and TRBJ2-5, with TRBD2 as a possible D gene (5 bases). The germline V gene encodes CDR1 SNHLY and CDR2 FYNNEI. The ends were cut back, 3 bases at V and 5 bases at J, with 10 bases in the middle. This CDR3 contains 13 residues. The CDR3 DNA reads TGTGCCAGCAGTGAGAGGGCTTGGGAGACCCAGTACTTC. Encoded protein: CASSERAWETQYF. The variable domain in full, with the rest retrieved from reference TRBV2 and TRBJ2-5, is EPEVTQTPSHQVTQMGQEVILRCVPISNHLYFYWYRQILGQKVEFLVSFYNNEISEKSEIFDDQFSVERPDGSNFTLKIRSTKLEDSAMYFCASSERAWETQYFGPGTRLLVL.

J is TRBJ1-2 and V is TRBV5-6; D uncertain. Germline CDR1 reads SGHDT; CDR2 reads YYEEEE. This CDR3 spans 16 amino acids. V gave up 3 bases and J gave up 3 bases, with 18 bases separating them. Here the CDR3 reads CASSSMRIGRDYGYTF. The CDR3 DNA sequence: TGTGCCAGCAGCTCTATGCGAATCGGGAGGGACTATGGCTACACCTTC.

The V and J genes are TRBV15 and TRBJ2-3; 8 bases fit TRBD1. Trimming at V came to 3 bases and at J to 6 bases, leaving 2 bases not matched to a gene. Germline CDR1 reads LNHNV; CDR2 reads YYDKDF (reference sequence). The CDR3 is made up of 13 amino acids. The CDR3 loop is CATSSRGRDTQYF. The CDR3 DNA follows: TGTGCCACCAGCAGCAGGGGGCGGGATACGCAGTATTTT.